This T cell receptor beta chain was documented in a study of cytomegalovirus exposure and HLA in healthy donors. Between the trimmed V and J ends, which lost 2 bases and 4 bases, there was a span of 5 bases. The CDR3 totals 12 residues. Germline V lookup: CDR1 SNHLY, CDR2 FYNNEI. Both 60 Vbeta primers and 13 Jbeta primers went into the PCR. Data came from immunoSEQ multiplex PCR; TCRdb stores just in-frame clones and leaves some out. The profile shows more than 65,000 clones, roughly 79% of them singletons. The count of this clone is one. This receptor was obtained from a man younger than 35 in good health and CMV-seropositive. The rearrangement links TRBV2 to TRBJ1-2; D uncertain. The sequencing sample was made of PBMCs. In DNA, the CDR3 is TGTGCCAGCAGTGAACAGCGCTATGGCTACACCTTC. It codes for CASSEQRYGYTF.